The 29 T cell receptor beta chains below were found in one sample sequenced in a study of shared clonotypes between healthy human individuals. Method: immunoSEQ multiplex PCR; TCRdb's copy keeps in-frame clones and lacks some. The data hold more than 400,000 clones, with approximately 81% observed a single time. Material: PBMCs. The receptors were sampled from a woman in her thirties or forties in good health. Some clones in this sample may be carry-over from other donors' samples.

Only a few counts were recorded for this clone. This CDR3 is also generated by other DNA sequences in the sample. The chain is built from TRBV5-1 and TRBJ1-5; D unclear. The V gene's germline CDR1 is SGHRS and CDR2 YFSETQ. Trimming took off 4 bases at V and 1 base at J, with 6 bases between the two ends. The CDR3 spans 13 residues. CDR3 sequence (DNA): TGCGCCAGCAGCCCGGACAGCAATCAGCCCCAGCATTTT. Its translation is CASSPDSNQPQHF. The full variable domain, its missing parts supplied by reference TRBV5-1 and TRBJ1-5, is KAGVTQTPRYLIKTRGQQVTLSCSPISGHRSVSWYQQTPGQGLQFLFEYFSETQRNKGNFPGRFSGRQFSNSRSEMNVSTLELGDSALYLCASSPDSNQPQHFGDGTRLSIL.

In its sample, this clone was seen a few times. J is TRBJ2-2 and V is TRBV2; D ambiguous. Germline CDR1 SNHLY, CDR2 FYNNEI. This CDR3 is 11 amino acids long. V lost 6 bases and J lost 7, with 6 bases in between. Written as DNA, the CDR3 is TGTGCCAGCAGGGTTGGCGGGGAGCTGTTTTTT. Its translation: CASRVGGELFF.

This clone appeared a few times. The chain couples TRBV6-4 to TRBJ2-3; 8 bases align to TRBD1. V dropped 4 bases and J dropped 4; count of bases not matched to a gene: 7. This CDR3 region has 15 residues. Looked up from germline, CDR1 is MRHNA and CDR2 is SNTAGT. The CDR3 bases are TGTGCCAGCAGTGGAGGACAGGGAGGCGCAGATACGCAGTATTTT. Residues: CASSGGQGGADTQYF.

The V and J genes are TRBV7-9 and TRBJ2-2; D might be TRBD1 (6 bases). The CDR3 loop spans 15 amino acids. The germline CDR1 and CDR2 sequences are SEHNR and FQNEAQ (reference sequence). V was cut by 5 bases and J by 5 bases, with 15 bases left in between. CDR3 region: CASSQIARGTGELFF. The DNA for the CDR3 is TGTGCCAGCAGCCAGATAGCGAGGGGGACCGGGGAGCTGTTTTTT.

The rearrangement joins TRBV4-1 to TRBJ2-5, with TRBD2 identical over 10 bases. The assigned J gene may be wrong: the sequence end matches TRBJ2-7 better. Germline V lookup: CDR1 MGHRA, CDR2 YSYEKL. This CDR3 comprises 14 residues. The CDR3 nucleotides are TGCGCCAGCAGCCATAGCGGGAGGTCCTACGAGCAGTACTTC. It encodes CASSHSGRSYEQYF.

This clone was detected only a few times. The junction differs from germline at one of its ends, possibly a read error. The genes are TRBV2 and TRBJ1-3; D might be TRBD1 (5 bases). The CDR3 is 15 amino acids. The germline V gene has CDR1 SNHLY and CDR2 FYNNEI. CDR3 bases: TGTGCCAGCATTGAACAGGTGCTCTCTGGAAACACCATATATTTT. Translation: CASIEQVLSGNTIYF.

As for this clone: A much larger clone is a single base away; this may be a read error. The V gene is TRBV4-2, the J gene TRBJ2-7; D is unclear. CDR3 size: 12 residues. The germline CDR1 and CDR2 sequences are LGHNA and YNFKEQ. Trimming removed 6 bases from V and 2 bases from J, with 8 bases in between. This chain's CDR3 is CASSYSPYEQYF. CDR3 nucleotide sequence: TGTGCCAGCAGTTACTCGCCCTACGAGCAGTACTTC.

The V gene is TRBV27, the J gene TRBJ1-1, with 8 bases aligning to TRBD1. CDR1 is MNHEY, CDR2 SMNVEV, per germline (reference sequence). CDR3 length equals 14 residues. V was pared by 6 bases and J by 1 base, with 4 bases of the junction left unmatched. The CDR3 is CASSWDRTNTEAFF. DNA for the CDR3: TGTGCCAGCAGCTGGGACAGGACGAACACTGAAGCTTTCTTT.

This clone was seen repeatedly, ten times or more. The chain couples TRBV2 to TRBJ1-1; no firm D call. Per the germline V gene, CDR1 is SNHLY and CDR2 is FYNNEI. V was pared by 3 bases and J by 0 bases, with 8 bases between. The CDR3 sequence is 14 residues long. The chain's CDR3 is CASSEIRVNTEAFF. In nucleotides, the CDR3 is TGTGCCAGCAGTGAGATACGGGTGAACACTGAAGCTTTCTTT.

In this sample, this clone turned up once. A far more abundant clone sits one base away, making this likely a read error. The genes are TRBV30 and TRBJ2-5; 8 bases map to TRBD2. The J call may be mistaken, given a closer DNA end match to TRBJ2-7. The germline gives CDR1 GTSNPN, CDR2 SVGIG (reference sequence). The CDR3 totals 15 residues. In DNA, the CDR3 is TGTGCCTTGAGTGCGGTAGCGGGAAGGGCCTACGAGCAGTACTTC. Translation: CALSAVAGRAYEQYF.

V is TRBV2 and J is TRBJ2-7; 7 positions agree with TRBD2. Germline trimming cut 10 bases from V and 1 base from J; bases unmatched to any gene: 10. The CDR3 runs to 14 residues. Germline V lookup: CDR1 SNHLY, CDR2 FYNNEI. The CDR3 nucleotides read TGTGCCACCGATCGCGGGAGTGTTTCCTACGAGCAGTACTTC. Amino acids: CATDRGSVSYEQYF. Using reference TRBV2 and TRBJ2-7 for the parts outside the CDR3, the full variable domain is EPEVTQTPSHQVTQMGQEVILRCVPISNHLYFYWYRQILGQKVEFLVSFYNNEISEKSEIFDDQFSVERPDGSNFTLKIRSTKLEDSAMYFCATDRGSVSYEQYFGPGTRLTVT.

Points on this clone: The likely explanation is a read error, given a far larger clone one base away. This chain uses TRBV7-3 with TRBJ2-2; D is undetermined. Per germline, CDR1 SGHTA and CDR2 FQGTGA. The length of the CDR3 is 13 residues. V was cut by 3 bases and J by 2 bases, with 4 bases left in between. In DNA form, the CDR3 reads TGTGCCAGCAGCTTTACCAACACCGGGGAGCTGTTTTTT. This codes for CASSFTNTGELFF.

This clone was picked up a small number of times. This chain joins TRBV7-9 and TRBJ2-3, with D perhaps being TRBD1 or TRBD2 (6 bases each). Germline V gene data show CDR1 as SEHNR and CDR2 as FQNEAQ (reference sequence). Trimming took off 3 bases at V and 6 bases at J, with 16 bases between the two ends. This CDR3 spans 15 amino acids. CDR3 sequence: CASSFLDSRGDTQYF. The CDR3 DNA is TGTGCCAGCAGCTTCTTGGACAGCCGGGGGGATACGCAGTATTTT.

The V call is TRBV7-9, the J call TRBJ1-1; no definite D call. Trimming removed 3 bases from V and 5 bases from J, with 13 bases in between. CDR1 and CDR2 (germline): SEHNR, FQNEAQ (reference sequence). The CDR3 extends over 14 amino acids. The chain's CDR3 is CASSLAGRPTEAFF. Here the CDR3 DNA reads TGTGCCAGCAGCTTGGCGGGGAGGCCGACTGAAGCTTTCTTT.

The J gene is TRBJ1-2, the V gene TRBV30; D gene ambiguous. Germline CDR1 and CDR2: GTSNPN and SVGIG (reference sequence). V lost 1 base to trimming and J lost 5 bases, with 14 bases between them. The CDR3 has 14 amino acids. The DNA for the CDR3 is TGTGCCTGGAGTGACCAGACCTTCCTTTATGGCTACACCTTC. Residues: CAWSDQTFLYGYTF.

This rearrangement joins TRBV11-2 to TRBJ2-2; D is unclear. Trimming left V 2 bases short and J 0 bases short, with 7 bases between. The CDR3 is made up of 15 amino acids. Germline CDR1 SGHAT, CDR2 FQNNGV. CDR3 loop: CASSLYLTNTGELFF. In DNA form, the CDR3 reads TGTGCCAGCAGCTTATACCTAACGAACACCGGGGAGCTGTTTTTT.

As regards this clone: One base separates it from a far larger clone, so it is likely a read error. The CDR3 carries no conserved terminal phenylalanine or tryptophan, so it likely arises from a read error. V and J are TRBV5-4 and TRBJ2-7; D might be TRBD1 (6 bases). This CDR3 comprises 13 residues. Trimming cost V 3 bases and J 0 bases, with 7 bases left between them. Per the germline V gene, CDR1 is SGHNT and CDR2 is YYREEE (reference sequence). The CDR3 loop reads CASSSDSSYEQYL. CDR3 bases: TGTGCCAGCAGCTCGGACAGCTCCTACGAGCAGTACTTA.

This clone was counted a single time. In DNA, the CDR3 is TGTGCCACCAGCAGAGATCTGACAGCCCCAACTAATGAAAAACTGTTTTTT. Amino acid sequence: CATSRDLTAPTNEKLFF. The V gene is TRBV15, the J gene TRBJ1-4; D possibly corresponds to TRBD1 (5 bases). The germline V and J ends were trimmed by 0 bases and 0 bases, with 11 bases remaining between them. Germline CDR1 reads LNHNV; CDR2 reads YYDKDF (reference sequence). This CDR3 comprises 17 residues.

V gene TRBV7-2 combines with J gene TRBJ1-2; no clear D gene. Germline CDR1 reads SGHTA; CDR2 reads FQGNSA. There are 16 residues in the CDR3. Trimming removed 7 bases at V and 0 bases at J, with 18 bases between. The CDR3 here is CASNPSASTSNYGYTF. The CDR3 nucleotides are TGTGCCAGCAACCCAAGTGCATCGACTTCTAACTATGGCTACACCTTC.

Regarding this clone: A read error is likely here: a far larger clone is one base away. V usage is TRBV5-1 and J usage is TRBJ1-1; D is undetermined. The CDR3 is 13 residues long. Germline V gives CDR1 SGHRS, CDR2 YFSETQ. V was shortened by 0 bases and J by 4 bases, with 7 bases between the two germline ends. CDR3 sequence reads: CASSLVGCTEAFF. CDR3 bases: TGCGCCAGCAGCTTGGTCGGGTGCACTGAAGCTTTCTTT.

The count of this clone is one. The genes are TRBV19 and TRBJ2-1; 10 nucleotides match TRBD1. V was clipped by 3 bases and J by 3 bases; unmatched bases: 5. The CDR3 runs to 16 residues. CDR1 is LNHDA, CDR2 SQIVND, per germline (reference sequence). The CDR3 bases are TGTGCCAGTAGTATGGCAAGGACAGGGGGCTACAATGAGCAGTTCTTC. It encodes CASSMARTGGYNEQFF.

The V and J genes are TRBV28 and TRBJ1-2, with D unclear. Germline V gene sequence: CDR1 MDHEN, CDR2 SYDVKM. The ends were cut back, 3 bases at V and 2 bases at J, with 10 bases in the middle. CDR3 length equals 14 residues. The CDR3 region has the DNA TGTGCCAGCAGTTTGGGCAGGTCCAACTATGGCTACACCTTC. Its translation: CASSLGRSNYGYTF.

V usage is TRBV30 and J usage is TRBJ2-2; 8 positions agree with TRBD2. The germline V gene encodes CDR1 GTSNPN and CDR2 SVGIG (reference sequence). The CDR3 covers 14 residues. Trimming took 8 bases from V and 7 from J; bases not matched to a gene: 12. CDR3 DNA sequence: TGTGCCGCCAAACCTAGCGGGCTTGTCGGGGAGCTGTTTTTT. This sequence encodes CAAKPSGLVGELFF.

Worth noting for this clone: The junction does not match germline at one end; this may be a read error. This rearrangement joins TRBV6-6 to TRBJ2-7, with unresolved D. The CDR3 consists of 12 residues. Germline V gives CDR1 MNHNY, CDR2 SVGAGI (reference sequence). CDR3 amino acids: CASSPGPSRKDF. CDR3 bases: TGTGCCAGCAGTCCCGGGCCTTCCAGAAAGGACTTC.

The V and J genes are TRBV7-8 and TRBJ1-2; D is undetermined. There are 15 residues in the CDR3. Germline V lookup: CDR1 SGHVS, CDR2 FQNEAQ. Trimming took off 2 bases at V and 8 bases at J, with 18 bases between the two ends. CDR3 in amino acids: CASSLRMGTHGGYTF. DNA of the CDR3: TGTGCCAGCAGCTTACGTATGGGCACACATGGGGGCTACACCTTC.

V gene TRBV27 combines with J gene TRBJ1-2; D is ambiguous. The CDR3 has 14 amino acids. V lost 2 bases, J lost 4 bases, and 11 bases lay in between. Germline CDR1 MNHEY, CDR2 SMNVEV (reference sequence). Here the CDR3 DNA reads TGTGCCAGCAGTTTAATAGGCAGCACCTATGGCTACACCTTC. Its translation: CASSLIGSTYGYTF.

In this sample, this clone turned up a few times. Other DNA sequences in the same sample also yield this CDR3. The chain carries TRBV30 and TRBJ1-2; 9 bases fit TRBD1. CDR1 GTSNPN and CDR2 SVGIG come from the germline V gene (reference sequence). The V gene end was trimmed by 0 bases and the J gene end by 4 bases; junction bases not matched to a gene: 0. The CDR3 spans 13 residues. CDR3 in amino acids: CAWSVQGAYGYTF. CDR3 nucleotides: TGTGCCTGGAGTGTACAGGGGGCCTATGGCTACACCTTC.

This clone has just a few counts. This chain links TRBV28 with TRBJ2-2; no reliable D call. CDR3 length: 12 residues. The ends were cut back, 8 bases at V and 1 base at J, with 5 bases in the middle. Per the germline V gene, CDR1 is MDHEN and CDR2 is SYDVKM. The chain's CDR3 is CASQQNTGELFF. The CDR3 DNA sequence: TGTGCCAGCCAACAGAACACCGGGGAGCTGTTTTTT.

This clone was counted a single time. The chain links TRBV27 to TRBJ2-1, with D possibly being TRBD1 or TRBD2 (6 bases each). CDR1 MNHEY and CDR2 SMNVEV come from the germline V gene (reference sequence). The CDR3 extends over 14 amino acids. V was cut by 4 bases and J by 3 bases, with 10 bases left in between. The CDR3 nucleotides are TGTGCCAGCAGTTGGGGGGCCGTCTACAATGAGCAGTTCTTC. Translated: CASSWGAVYNEQFF.